This T cell receptor (beta chain) was observed in a study of T-cell reconstitution after alpha-beta-depleted transplantation in children. Overall study results and limits: From surviving recipient T cells and thymic progenitors came the high day-60 TCRbeta diversity observed in some patients. Several hundred graft clones that had expanded were reportedly the source of alpha-beta T cells about two months after transplant. T-cell numbers and diversity one year post-transplant derived largely from freshly generated T cells.

A library of TCRbeta sequences, prepared with unique molecular identifiers, was generated. TCRdb fed the PCR reads into MiXCR, producing one record per CDR3 protein. The data contain roughly 200,000 distinct CDR3 sequences, approximately 8.4% of them singletons. The CDR3 runs to 14 residues. Germline V gives CDR1 MNHEY, CDR2 SMNVEV (reference sequence). The V end was cut by 4 bases, the J end by 5 bases, with 12 bases between. As to this clonotype: Antigen specificity is unknown.

The J gene is TRBJ2-1, the V gene TRBV27, with D tentatively TRBD2 (5 bases). Sequenced material: PBMCs, mostly from graft donor cells, taken 360 days after TCRalphabeta/CD19-depleted stem cell transplant. This clonotype was obtained from a male patient aged 2 to 9 who had a stem cell transplant for acute myeloid leukemia, so the T cells may come from the graft donor. The CDR3 DNA sequence: TGTGCCAGCAGTTCACCGTTGAGGGACAATGAGCAGTTCTTC. Protein sequence: CASSSPLRDNEQFF.